This TCR beta chain stems from a study of identical twins. cDNA molecules carried unique molecular identifiers, and template switching added a universal primer site. Using its own MiXCR run on the 5' RACE reads, TCRdb lists one record per CDR3 protein. In the table there are around 300,000 distinct CDR3 sequences, more than 6.5% of which are singletons. Trimming removed 3 bases from V and 8 bases from J, with 13 bases in between. The CDR3 spans 13 residues. These data were likewise used in another study, on yellow fever vaccine responses in identical twins.

The clonotype comes from a woman younger than 30 in good health. The chain couples TRBV12-3 or TRBV12-4 to TRBJ1-2; D is possibly TRBD1 (6 bases). Sequenced input: memory (CD45RO+) T cells sorted from blood. The CDR3 protein is CASSFIWGRGYTF. CDR3 in DNA: TGTGCCAGCAGTTTCATCTGGGGGCGAGGCTACACCTTC.